This TCR beta chain was retrieved from a study of T cell repertoires in cytomegalovirus infection. For the study at large: Public signatures in TCR beta pointed to CMV infection and matching HLA type.

TCRdb re-called the reads through MiXCR, storing one row per CDR3 protein. The table lists 250,000 or so distinct CDR3 sequences, around 12% of them singletons, with 1.5% to 2% in the top ten. This CDR3 region has 15 residues. Losses at the gene ends were 0 bases for V and 3 bases for J; bases not matched to a gene: 6. Germline V gene lookup returns CDR1 DFQATT and CDR2 SNEGSKA (reference sequence). Material: PBMCs. The source of this sequence is a human donor in good health (CMV status not recorded). Some clones in this sample may be carry-over from other donors' samples. This chain links TRBV20-1 with TRBJ2-3; 7 bases fit TRBD2. The CDR3 spells CSARDLGLVTDTQYF. The DNA of the CDR3 is TGCAGTGCTAGAGATCTTGGACTAGTAACAGATACGCAGTATTTT.